Given below is one T cell receptor (beta chain) in context. Clones were read by immunoSEQ multiplex PCR, and TCRdb kept only the in-frame ones, dropping some. The sample records 95,000 or so clones, 65% to 85% being singletons. This specimen comes from a study of PD-1 blockade in classical Hodgkin lymphoma. The CDR3 has 15 amino acids. Germline CDR1 is SGHVS and CDR2 is FNYEAQ. The V segment lost 3 bases and the J segment 3 bases; nucleotides outside the gene matches: 2. Every single patient, without exception, relapsed after autologous stem cell transplantation, and brentuximab vedotin exposure varied.

This sample comprised peripheral blood mononuclear cells (PBMCs), obtained at baseline. V is TRBV7-6 and J is TRBJ1-5; 10 bases are shared with TRBD1. The sequence was collected from a human donor with classical Hodgkin lymphoma. CDR3 sequence: CASSLGTGDNQPQHF. The CDR3 DNA reads as TGTGCCAGCAGCTTGGGGACAGGGGACAATCAGCCCCAGCATTTT.